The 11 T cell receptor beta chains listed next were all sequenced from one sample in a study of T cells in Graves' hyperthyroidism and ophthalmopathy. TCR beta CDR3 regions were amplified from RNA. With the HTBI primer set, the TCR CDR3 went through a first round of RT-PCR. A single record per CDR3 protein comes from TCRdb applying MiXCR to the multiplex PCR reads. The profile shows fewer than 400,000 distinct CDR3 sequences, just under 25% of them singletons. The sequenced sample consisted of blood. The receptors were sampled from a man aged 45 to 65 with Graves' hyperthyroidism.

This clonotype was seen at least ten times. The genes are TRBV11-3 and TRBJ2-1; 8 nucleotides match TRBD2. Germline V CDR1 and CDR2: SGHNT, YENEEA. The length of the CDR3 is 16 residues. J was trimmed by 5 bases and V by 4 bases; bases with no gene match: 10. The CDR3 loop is CASSSQGTSGDNEQFF. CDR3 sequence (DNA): TGTGCCAGCAGCTCTCAAGGTACTAGCGGTGACAATGAGCAGTTCTTC.

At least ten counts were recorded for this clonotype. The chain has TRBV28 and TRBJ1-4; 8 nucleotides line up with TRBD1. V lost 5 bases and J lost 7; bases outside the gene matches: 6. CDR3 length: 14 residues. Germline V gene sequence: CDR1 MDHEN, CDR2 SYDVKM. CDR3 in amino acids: CASSLTGGSEKLFF. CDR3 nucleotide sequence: TGTGCCAGCAGTCTCACAGGGGGGTCTGAAAAACTGTTTTTT.

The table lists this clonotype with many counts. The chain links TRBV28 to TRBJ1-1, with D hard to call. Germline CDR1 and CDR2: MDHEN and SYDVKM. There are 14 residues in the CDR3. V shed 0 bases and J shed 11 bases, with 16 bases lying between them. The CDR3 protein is CASSLWVGRVGAFF. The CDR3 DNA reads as TGTGCCAGCAGTTTATGGGTCGGAAGGGTGGGTGCTTTCTTT.

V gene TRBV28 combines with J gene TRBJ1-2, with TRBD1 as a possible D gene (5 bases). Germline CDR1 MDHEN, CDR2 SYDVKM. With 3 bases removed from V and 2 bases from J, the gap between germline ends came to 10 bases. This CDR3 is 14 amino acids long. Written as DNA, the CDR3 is TGTGCCAGCAGTTTTCAGGGAGCGAACTATGGCTACACCTTC. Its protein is CASSFQGANYGYTF.

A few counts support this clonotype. The CDR3 coding sequence is TGTGCCAGCTCAACCTCCTACAATGAGCAGTTCTTC. It encodes CASSTSYNEQFF. This chain links TRBV18 with TRBJ2-1; D is unresolved. Trimming pared 5 bases from V and 0 bases from J, leaving 2 bases between. This CDR3 is 12 amino acids long. In germline, CDR1 is KGHSH, CDR2 LQKENI.

This chain's CDR3 is CASSYFRGQLPYEQYF. DNA of the CDR3: TGTGCCAGCAGTTATTTCCGGGGCCAACTCCCCTACGAGCAGTACTTC. The rearrangement links TRBV7-2 to TRBJ2-7; D tentatively reads TRBD1 or TRBD2 (5 bases each). The CDR3 has 16 amino acids. Germline V lookup: CDR1 SGHTA, CDR2 FQGNSA. Trimming removed 6 bases at V and 2 bases at J, with 20 bases between.

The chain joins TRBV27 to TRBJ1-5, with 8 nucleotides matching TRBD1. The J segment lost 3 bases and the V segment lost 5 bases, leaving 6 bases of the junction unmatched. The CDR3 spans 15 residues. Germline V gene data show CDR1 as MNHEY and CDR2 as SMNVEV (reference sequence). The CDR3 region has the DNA TGTGCCAGCAGTCCACAGGGGGGTGTCAATCAGCCCCAGCATTTT. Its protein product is CASSPQGGVNQPQHF.

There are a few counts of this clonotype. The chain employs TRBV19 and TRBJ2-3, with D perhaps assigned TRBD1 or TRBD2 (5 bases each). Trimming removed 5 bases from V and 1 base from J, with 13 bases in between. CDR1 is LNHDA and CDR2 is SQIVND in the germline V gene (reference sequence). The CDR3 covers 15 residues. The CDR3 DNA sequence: TGTGCCAGTAGTCCCCGCTTGGGACGCACAGATACGCAGTATTTT. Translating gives CASSPRLGRTDTQYF.

As DNA, the CDR3 is TGTGCCAGCAGCTGGGGGACGGTAGATACGCAGTATTTT. It specifies CASSWGTVDTQYF. The chain carries TRBV7-3 and TRBJ2-3, with D possibly being TRBD1 or TRBD2 (5 bases each). Trimming took 4 bases from V and 5 from J, leaving 10 bases between them. This CDR3 has 13 residues. Germline-derived CDR1 and CDR2 are SGHTA and FQGTGA.

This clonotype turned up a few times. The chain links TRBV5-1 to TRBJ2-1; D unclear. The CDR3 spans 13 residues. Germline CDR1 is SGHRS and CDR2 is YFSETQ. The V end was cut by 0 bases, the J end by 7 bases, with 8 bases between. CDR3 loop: CASSLGYRNEQFF. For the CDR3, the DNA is TGCGCCAGCAGCTTGGGGTACAGAAATGAGCAGTTCTTC.

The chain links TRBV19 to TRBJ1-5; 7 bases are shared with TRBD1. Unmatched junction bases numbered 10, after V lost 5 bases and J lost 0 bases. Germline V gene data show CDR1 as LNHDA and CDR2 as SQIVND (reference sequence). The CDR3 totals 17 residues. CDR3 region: CASSPGTVLYSNQPQHF. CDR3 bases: TGTGCCAGTAGTCCCGGGACAGTTCTCTATAGCAATCAGCCCCAGCATTTT.